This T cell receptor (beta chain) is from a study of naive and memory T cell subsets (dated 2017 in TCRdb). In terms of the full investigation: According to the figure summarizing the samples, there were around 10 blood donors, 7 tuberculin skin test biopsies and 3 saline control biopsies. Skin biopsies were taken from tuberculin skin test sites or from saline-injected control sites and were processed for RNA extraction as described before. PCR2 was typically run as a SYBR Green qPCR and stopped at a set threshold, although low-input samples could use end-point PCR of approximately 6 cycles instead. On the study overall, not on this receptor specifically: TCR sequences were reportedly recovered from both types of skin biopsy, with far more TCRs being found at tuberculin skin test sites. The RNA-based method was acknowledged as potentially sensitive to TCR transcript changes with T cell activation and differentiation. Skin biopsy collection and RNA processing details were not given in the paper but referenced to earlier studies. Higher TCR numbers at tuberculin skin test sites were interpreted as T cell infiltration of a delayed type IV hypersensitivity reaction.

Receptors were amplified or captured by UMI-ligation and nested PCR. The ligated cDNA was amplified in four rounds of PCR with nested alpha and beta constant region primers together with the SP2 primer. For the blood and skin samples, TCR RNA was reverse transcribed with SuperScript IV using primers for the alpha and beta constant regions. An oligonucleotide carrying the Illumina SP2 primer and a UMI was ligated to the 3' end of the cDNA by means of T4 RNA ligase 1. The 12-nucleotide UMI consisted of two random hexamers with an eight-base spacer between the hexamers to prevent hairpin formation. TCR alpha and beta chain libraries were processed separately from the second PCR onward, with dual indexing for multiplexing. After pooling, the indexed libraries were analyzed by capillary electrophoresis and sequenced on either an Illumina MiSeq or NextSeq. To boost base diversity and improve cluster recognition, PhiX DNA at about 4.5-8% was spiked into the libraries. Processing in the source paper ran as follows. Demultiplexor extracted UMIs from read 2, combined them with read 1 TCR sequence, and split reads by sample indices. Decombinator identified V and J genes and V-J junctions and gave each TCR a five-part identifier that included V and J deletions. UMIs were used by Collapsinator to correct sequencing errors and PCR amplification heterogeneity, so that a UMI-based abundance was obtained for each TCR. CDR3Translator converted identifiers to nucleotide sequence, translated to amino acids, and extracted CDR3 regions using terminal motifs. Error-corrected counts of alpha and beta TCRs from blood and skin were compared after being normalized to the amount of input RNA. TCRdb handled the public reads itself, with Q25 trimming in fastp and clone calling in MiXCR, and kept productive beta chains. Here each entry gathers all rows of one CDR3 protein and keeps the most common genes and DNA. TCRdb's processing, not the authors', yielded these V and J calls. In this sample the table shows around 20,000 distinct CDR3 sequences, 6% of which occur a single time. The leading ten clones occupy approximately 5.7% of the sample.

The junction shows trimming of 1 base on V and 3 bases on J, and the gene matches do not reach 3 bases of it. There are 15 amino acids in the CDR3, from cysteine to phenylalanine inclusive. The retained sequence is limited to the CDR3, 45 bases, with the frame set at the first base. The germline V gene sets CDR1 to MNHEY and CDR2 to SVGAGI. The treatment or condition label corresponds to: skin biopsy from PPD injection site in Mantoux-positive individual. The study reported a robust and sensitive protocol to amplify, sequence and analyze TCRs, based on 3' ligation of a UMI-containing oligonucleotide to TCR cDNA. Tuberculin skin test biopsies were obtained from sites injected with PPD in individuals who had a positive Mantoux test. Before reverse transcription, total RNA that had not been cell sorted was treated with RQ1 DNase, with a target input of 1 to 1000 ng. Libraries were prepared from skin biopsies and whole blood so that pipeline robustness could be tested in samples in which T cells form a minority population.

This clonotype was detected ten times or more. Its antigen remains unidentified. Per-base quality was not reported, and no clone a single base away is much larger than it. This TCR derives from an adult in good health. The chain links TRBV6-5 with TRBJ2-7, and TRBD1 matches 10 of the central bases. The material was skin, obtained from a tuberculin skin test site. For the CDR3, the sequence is CASSYWGQGSYEQYF. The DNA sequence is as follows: TGTGCCAGCAGTTACTGGGGACAGGGGAGCTACGAGCAGTACTTC.